The T cell receptor beta chain described here comes from a study of cytomegalovirus exposure and HLA in healthy donors. Concerning this clone: No antigen is known for it.

Using immunoSEQ multiplex PCR, the repertoire was profiled, and TCRdb retains in-frame clones only, with some absent. Here the sample spans fewer than 100,000 clones, around 90% being singletons. The study, taken as a whole, reports: First-cohort TCR clusters were later found to tend to co-occur in the 120 or so validation repertoires. In vitro testing confirmed a few CMV-associated chains as specific for CMV antigens. Reports indicated that the classifier achieved high specificity and sensitivity in diagnosing cytomegalovirus status. Investigators reported 150 to 200 TCR beta chains as tied to cytomegalovirus.

The CDR3 has 14 residues. Trimming removed 2 bases at V and 6 bases at J, with 10 bases between. Germline values: CDR1 MNHNS, CDR2 SASEGT. This TCR was sampled from a man aged 25-45 years in good health and CMV-seronegative. Material for sequencing was PBMCs. The gene calls are TRBV6-1 and TRBJ2-2; TRBD2 is a possible D gene (6 bases). CDR3 region: CASSEPGGAGELFF. The CDR3 nucleotides are TGTGCCAGCAGTGAACCCGGAGGGGCCGGGGAGCTGTTTTTT.